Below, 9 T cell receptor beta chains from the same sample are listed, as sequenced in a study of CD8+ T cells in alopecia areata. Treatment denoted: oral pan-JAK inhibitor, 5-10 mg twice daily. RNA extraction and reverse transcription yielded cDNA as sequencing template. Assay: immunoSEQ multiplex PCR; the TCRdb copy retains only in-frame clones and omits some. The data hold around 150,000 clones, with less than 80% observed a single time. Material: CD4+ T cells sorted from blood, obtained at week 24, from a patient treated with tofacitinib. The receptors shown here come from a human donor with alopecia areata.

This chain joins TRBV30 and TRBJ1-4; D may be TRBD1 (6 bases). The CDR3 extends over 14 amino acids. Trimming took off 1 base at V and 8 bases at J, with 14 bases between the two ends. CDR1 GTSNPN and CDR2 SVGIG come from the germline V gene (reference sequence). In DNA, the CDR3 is TGTGCCTGGAGTGCACCCGACGGGACAGAAAAACTGTTTTTT. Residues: CAWSAPDGTEKLFF. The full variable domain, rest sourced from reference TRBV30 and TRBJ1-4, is SQTIHQWPATLVQPVGSPLSLECTVEGTSNPNLYWYRQAAGRGLQLLFYSVGIGQISSEVPQNLSASRPQDRQFILSSKKLLLSDSGFYLCAWSAPDGTEKLFFGSGTQLSVL.

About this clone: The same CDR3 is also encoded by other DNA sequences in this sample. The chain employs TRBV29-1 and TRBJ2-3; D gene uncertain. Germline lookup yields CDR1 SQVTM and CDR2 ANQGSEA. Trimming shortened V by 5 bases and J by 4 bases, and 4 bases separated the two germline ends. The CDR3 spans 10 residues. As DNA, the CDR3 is TGCAGCGTTAGGTCAGATACGCAGTATTTT. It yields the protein CSVRSDTQYF.

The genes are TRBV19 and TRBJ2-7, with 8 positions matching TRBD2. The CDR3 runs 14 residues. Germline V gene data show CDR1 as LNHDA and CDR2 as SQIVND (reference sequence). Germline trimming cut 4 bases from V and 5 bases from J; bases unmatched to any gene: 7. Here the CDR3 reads CASSRTGTSDEQYF. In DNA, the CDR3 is TGTGCCAGTAGTAGAACCGGGACTAGTGACGAGCAGTACTTC. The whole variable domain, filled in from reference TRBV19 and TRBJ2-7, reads DGGITQSPKYLFRKEGQNVTLSCEQNLNHDAMYWYRQDPGQGLRLIYYSQIVNDFQKGDIAEGYSVSREKKESFPLTVTSAQKNPTAFYLCASSRTGTSDEQYFGPGTRLTVT.

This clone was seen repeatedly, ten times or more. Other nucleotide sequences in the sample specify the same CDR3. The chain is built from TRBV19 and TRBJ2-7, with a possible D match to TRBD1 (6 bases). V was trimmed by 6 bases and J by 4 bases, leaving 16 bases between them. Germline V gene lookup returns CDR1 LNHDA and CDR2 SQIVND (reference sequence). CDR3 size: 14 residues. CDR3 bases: TGTGCCAGTAGCCCCGGGACACGCACTTACGAGCAGTACTTC. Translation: CASSPGTRTYEQYF.

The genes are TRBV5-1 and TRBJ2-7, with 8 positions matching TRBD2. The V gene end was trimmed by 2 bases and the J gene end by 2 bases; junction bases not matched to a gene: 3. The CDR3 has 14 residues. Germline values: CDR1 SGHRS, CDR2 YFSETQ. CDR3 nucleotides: TGCGCCAGCAGCTTTAGCGGGGACGCCTACGAGCAGTACTTC. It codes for CASSFSGDAYEQYF.

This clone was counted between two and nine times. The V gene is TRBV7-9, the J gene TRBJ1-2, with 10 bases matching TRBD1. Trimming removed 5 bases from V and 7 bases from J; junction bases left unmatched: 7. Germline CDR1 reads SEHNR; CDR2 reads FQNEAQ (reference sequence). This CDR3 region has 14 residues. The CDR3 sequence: CASSTTGTGVGYTF. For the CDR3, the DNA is TGTGCCAGCAGCACAACCGGGACAGGGGTTGGCTACACCTTC.

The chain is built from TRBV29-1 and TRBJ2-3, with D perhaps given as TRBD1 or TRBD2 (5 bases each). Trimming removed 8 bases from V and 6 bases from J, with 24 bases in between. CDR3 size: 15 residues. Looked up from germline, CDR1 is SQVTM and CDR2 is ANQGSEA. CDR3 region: CSSRPGTTTGDTQYF. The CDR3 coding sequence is TGCAGCTCCAGACCCGGGACGACAACGGGCGATACGCAGTATTTT.

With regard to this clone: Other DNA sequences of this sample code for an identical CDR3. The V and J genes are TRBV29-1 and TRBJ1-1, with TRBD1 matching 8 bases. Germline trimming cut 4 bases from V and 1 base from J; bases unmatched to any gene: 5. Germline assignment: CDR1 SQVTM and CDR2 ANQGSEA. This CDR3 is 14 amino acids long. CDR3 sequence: CSVGGTGGNTEAFF. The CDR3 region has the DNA TGCAGCGTTGGGGGTACAGGGGGGAACACTGAAGCTTTCTTT.

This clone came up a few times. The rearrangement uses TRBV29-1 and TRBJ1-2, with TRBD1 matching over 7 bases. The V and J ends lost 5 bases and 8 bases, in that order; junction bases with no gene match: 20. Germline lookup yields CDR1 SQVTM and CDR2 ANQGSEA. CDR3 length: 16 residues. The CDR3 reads CSVSTGLDFSASGYTF. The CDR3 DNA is TGCAGCGTTTCGACAGGGTTAGATTTTTCAGCGTCCGGCTACACCTTC.